This note documents a single TCR beta chain sequence. The source of the sample is a study of T cell responses to AZD1222 COVID-19 vaccine. CDR1 and CDR2 (germline): SGHDT, YYEEEE. The CDR3 is made up of 16 amino acids. Trimming took 0 bases from V and 4 from J; bases not matched to a gene: 6. The assay was immunoSEQ multiplex PCR, and TCRdb's table has in-frame clones only and misses some. The sample lists around 44,000 clones, around 86% seen once, with 5.5% to 7% in the top ten. The gene calls are TRBV5-6 and TRBJ1-5; 8 bases map to TRBD1. The source was peripheral blood, collected 28 days after the second AZD1222 dose. This clonotype was obtained from an adult who received the AZD1222 COVID-19 vaccine. CDR3 nucleotides: TGTGCCAGCAGCTTGGCCCCAGGGGGCGCGAATCAGCCCCAGCATTTT. As protein: CASSLAPGGANQPQHF.